The text below deals with one T cell receptor (beta chain). Its antigen remains unknown. Here immunoSEQ multiplex PCR was the method, and the copy in TCRdb shows in-frame clones only, minus some. The sample carries more than 95,000 clones, 88% recorded once. These data are taken from a study of T cell responses to AZD1222 COVID-19 vaccine. General observations from the study: Repertoires were sampled only after the peak T cell response.

Sequencing was performed on peripheral blood, taken on day 0 of AZD1222 vaccination. The receptor comes from an adult in good health.

CDR3 sequence (DNA): TGCGCCAGTGGGCCAGGGACTGGGCGCTATGGCTACACCTTC. Its translation is CASGPGTGRYGYTF. The J gene is TRBJ1-2, the V gene TRBV5-1, with a weak D call TRBD1 (5 bases). Germline CDR1 is SGHRS and CDR2 is YFSETQ. Trimming removed 8 bases from V and 4 bases from J, with 18 bases in between. The CDR3 length is 14 residues.